Described below is a single T cell receptor beta chain sequence and its context. Its antigen remains unidentified. Trimming took 6 bases from V and 3 from J; bases not matched to a gene: 8. The CDR3 totals 14 residues. Germline CDR1 and CDR2: MNHEY and SVGAGI. Researchers partitioned CD4+ cells into CD45RA+ naive and CD45RA-negative memory subsets. This sample is part of a study of shared clonotypes between healthy human individuals. General study points: Expectations were that clonotype sharing among donors would be affected by sequencing depth.

Sequenced by immunoSEQ multiplex PCR; TCRdb stores in-frame clones only, minus some. Found here are roughly 1,600,000 clones, 98% of them singletons; the top ten hold 0.36%. Sequenced sample: naive CD4+ T cells sorted from blood. Subset specified: CD45RA+ positively selected. The genes are TRBV6-5 and TRBJ2-7, with 7 positions matching TRBD1. The sequence was collected from a man aged 25-45 years in good health. CDR3 in DNA: TGTGCCAGCAGACCCGGGACAGACCTCTACGAGCAGTACTTC. This gives the protein CASRPGTDLYEQYF.